This T cell receptor beta chain comes out of a study of blood T cell repertoires in COVID-19. In the study overall: Sites in the United States, Italy and Spain provided acute and convalescent COVID-19 samples.

The study assigned cohorts using participant-reported clinical history. Two negative PCRs, clearance, or symptom resolution were required of recovered Cohort 3 donors. How the authors handled the data: Reference gene primer amplification yielded estimated nucleated cell counts. The data were produced by immunoSEQ multiplex PCR, yet TCRdb's version contains in-frame clones alone and is incomplete. D and trimming come from the DNA, and the V and J calls and clone size come from that table. The data show approximately 150,000 clones, 85% seen once. The CDR3 totals 15 residues. The chain has TRBV12-1 and TRBJ1-6; the table gives TRBD1 as D, unverified against the DNA. TRBV12-1 corresponds to a pseudogene. This TCR was recovered from a middle-aged woman who had recovered from COVID-19. The sample taken for sequencing was PBMCs or T cells enriched from blood (not recorded which). This CDR3 is CASSSQLSHNSPLHF. Here the CDR3 DNA reads TGTGCCAGCAGTTCACAGCTCAGTCATAATTCACCCCTCCACTTT.